This TCR beta chain came from a study of identifying expanded T cells in peripheral blood. Study conclusions and caveats: Over approximately two and four weeks, about 15 and 19 clones changed, versus roughly 1.2 between replicates.

The CDR3 is 16 residues long. Deletions cut 3 bases from V and 2 bases from J, with 16 bases between. Per the germline V gene, CDR1 is MDHEN and CDR2 is SYDVKM. On this clone itself: Its antigen remains unknown.

Data came from immunoSEQ multiplex PCR; TCRdb stores just in-frame clones and leaves some out. The sample lists some 70,000 clones; around 90% were seen once. The V gene is TRBV28, the J gene TRBJ1-2; weak D call: TRBD1 (5 bases). The sample taken for sequencing was blood. This TCR was recovered from a person aged 18-69 years in good health. CDR3 coding DNA: TGTGCCAGCAGTTTTCTCGGAGGGGTATCGAACTATGGCTACACCTTC. Its protein is CASSFLGGVSNYGYTF.